This T cell receptor beta chain originates from a study of T cells in Graves' hyperthyroidism and ophthalmopathy. Whole-study results and caveats: Researchers found most expanded thyroid clonotypes above 0.001 in blood as well.

If no ophthalmopathy progression occurred within 18 months, Graves' hyperthyroidism was stable. Researchers took RNA transcripts and amplified the TCR beta CDR3 regions from them. A set of HTBI primers served as the primers for a first-round RT-PCR of the TCR CDR3. MiXCR was run by TCRdb on the multiplex PCR reads, yielding one entry per CDR3 protein. Of over 650,000 distinct CDR3 sequences listed, about 16% are singletons. This clonotype was detected only a few times. Its specificity is unknown. Source material: blood. The clonotype originates from a man between 18 and 35 years old with Graves' hyperthyroidism.

The CDR3 loop reads CASSLDLRLGNTIYF. The CDR3 DNA reads as TGTGCCAGCAGCTTAGATCTCCGTCTTGGAAACACCATATATTTT. V usage is TRBV11-2 and J usage is TRBJ1-3; D not resolved. Trimming removed 0 bases at V and 3 bases at J, with 9 bases between. Germline V gene data show CDR1 as SGHAT and CDR2 as FQNNGV. The CDR3 extends over 15 amino acids.